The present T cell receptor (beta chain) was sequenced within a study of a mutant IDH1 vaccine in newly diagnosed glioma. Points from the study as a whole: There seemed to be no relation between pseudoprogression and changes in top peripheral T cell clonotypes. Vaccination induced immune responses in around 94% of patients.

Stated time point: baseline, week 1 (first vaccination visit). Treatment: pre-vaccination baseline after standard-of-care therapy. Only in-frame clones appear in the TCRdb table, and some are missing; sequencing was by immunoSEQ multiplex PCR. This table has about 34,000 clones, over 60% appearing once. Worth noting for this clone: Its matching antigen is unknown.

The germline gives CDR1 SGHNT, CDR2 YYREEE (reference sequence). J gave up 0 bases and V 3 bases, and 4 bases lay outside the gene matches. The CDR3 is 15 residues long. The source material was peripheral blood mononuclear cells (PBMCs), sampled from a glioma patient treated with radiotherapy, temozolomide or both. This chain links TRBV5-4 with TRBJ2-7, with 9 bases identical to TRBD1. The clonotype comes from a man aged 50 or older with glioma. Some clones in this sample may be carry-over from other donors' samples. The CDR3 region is CASSSGQGSSYEQYF. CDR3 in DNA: TGTGCCAGCAGCTCTGGACAGGGGAGCTCCTACGAGCAGTACTTC.